This T cell receptor beta chain emerged from a study of blood T cell repertoires in COVID-19. For the study at large: T cells, B-cell-depleted T cells, or PBMCs provided the cDNA or gDNA that served as material.

Original analysis: Estimates of nucleated cell counts were drawn from the amplification of reference gene primers. The table came from immunoSEQ multiplex PCR; TCRdb's copy has only in-frame clones and leaves some out. The V and J calls and the clone size are those of that table, but D and trimming were determined from the DNA. The data show under 55,000 clones, 79% seen once. Trimming shortened V by 2 bases and J by 7 bases, and 13 bases separated the two germline ends. Germline V gives CDR1 SGHDT, CDR2 YYEEEE. The CDR3 totals 14 residues. Sequencing was carried out using peripheral blood. The clonotype originates from a man in his 70s with acute or convalescent COVID-19. The chain links TRBV5-6 to TRBJ2-1, with D perhaps TRBD1 (6 bases). The CDR3 nucleotides read TGTGCCAGCAGCTTCTCAGGGGCGGGTAATGAGCAGTTCTTC. Residues: CASSFSGAGNEQFF.